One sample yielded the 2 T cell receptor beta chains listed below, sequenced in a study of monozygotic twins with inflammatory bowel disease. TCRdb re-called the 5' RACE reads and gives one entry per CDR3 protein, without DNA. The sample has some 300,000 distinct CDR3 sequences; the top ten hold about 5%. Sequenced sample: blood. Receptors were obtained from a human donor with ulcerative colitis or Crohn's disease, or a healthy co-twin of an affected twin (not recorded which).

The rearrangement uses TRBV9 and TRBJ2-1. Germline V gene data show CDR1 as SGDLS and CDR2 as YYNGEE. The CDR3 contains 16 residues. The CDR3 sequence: CASSVTPRGRDNEQFF.

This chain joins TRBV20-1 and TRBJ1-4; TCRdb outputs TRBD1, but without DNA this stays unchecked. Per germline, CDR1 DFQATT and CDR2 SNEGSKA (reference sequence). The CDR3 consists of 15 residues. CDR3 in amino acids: CSAPPFGGNNEKLFF.